This TCR beta chain was profiled in a study of control samples from healthy donors and cancer patients. Sequencing was performed with immunoSEQ multiplex PCR; in TCRdb, only in-frame clones are kept and a portion is missing. The data show fewer than 500,000 clones, with 90% seen just once and 5% to 8% held by the top ten. This CDR3 has 18 residues. Germline V gene sequence: CDR1 SGHAT, CDR2 FQNNGV. V gave up 5 bases and J gave up 1 base; unmatched junction bases: 12. Sample: PBMCs. This receptor was obtained from a man aged 35-49 years with head and neck cancer. V and J are TRBV11-2 and TRBJ2-3; 10 positions agree with TRBD1. The CDR3: CASSLTGLTGGRTDTQYF. The CDR3 region has the DNA TGTGCCAGCAGCCTAACTGGGCTGACAGGGGGCCGCACAGATACGCAGTATTTT.